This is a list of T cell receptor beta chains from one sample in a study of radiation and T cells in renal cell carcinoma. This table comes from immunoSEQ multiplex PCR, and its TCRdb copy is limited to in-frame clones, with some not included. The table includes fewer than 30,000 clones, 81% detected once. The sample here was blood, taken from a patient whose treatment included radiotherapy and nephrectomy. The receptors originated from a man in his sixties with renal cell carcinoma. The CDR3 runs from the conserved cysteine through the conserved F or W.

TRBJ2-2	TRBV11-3	CASSLSRVSTGELFF
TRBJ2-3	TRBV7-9	CASVPWGVKDTQYF
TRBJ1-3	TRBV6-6	CASRDTGNTIYF
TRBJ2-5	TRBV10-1	CASSESREETQYF
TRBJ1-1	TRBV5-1	CASSLGKSEAFF
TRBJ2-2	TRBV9	CASSTTGTSGTGELFF
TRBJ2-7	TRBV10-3	CAIRSGQSSYEQYF
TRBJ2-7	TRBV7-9	CAILRRSYEQYF
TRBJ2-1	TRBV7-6	CASSLVGWTGGNEQFF
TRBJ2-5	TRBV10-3	CAISSNFDREQYF
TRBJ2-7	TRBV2	CASSGANEQYF
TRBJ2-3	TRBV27	CASSATARSGTDTQYF
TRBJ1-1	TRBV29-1	CSVNRGYTEAFF
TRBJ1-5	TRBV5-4	CASSPRPNQPQHF
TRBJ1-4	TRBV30	CAWRSGPRALFF
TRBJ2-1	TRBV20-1	CSAEGGNEQFF
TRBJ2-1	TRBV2	CASSGSGNEQFF
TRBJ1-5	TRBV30	CAWSQGAFGNQPQHF
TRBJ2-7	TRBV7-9	CASSRGGSSYEQYF
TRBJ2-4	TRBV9	CASSTGLAGDIQYF
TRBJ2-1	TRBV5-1	CASSLLAGGNYNEQFF
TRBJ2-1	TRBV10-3	CANCYRATYNEQFF
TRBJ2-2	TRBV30	CAWRPGQRTGELFF
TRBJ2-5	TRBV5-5	CASSLADWSARETQYF
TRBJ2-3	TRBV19	CASSRTSGNPSTDTQYF
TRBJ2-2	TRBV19	CASSTVGLAVPPNTGELFF
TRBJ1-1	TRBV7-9	CASTTDAAFTEAFF
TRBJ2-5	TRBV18	CASSPPRTGWQETQYF
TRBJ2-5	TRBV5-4	CASSLILAGQETQYF
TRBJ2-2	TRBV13	CASSPQDTGELFF
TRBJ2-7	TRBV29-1	CSVSGQGDYEQYF
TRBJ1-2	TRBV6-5	CASKRTGGAYGYTF
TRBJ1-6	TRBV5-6	CASSRRSSYNSPLHF
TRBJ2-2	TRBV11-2	CASSPRRETGELFF
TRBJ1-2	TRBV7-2	CASSFSQGPGYTF
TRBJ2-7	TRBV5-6	CASSLGLVSSEQYF
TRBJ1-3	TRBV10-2	CASSFTAGNTIYF
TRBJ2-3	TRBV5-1	CASSLVGTGGKVRDTQYF
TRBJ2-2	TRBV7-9	CASSLRARPGGNTGELFF
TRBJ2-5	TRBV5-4	CASSSRQGGKETQYF
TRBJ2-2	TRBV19	CASSTFTGELFF
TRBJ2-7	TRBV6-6	CASRRPRQGSYEQYF
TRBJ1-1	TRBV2	CASSDPGGYTEAFF
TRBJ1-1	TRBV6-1	CATSRANTEAFF